This TCR beta chain comes out of a study of spatial heterogeneity in lung cancer. Study in general: Beta-chain sequences were consistently detected more often than alpha-chain sequences. Matched bulk RNA-seq yielded a T cell module score, and TCR transcript counts in tumor regions correlated strongly with that score. General observations from the study: Mutation counts in tumors were tracked by counts of expanded intratumoral alpha and beta TCRs.

MiXCR was run by TCRdb on the 5' RACE reads, yielding one entry per CDR3 protein. The data hold about 5,800 distinct CDR3 sequences, with around 16% observed a single time. Specified time point: sample taken at primary tumor resection. Patients with untreated early-stage non-small cell lung cancer, numbering some 72, were the donors. Whole RNA came from tumor, nontumor lung or frozen PBMC and was sequenced without being sorted. The CDR3 totals 12 residues. V was shortened by 6 bases and J by 2 bases, with 7 bases between the two germline ends. CDR1 is SGHRS and CDR2 is YFSETQ in the germline V gene. By sample share, this clonotype is medium-sized (0.01 to 0.1%). What it binds is not known. This beta chain slipped into a library made for alpha chains as a stray read, so its size is not meaningful.

The rearrangement links TRBV5-1 to TRBJ2-3; D is undetermined. The sequence was collected from a male donor with early-stage non-small cell lung cancer. The sample was lung tumor tissue, taken at surgery. The CDR3 loop is CASTSYTDTQYF. DNA for the CDR3: TGCGCCAGCACCAGCTACACAGATACGCAGTATTTT.